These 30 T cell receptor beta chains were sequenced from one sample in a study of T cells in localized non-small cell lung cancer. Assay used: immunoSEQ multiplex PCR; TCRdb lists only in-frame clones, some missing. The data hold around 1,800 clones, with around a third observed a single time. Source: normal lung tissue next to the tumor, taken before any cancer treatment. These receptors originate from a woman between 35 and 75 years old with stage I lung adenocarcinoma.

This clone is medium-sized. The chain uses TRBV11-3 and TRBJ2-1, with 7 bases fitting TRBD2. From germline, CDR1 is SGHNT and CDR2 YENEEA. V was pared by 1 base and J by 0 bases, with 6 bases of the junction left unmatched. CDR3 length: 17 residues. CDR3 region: CASSLVAGASSYNEQFF. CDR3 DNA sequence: TGTGCCAGCAGCTTAGTGGCGGGAGCGAGCTCCTACAATGAGCAGTTCTTC.

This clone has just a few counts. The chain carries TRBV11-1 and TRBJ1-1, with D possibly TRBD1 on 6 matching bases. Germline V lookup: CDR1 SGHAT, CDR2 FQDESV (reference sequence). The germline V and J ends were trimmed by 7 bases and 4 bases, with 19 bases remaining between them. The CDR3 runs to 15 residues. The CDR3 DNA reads TGTGCCAGCAACCTGGGGGGCTCGCGGACCACTGAAGCTTTCTTT. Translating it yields CASNLGGSRTTEAFF.

This CDR3 is CSARTTSGSGETQYF. The CDR3 region has the DNA TGCAGCGCGAGAACGACTAGCGGGAGCGGAGAGACCCAGTACTTC. V and J are TRBV29-1 and TRBJ2-5; 12 nucleotides match TRBD2. The trim removed 7 bases at V and 4 bases at J, leaving 10 bases unmatched. The CDR3 extends over 15 amino acids. Germline-derived CDR1 and CDR2 are SQVTM and ANQGSEA.

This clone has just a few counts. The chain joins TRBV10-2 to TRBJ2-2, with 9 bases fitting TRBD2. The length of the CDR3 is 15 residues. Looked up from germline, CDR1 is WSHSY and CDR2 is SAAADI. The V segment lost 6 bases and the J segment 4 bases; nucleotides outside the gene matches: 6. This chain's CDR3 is CASRTSGGGTGELFF. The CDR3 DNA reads TGCGCCAGCAGGACTAGCGGAGGGGGCACCGGGGAGCTGTTTTTT.

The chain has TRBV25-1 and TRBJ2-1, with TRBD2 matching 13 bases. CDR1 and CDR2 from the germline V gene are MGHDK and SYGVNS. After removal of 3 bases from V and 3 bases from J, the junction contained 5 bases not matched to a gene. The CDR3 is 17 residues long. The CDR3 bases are TGTGCCAGCAGTGATACTAGCGGGAGGGCCCTCTACAATGAGCAGTTCTTC. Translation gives CASSDTSGRALYNEQFF.

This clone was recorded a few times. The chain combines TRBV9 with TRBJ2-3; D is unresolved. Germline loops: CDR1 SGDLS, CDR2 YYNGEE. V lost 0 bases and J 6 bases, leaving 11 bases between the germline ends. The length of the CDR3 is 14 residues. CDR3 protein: CASSVGFHGDTQYF. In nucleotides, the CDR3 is TGTGCCAGCAGCGTAGGGTTTCATGGGGATACGCAGTATTTT. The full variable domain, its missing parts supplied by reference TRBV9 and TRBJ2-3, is DSGVTQTPKHLITATGQRVTLRCSPRSGDLSVYWYQQSLDQGLQFLIQYYNGEERAKGNILERFSAQQFPDLHSELNLSSLELGDSALYFCASSVGFHGDTQYFGPGTRLTVL.

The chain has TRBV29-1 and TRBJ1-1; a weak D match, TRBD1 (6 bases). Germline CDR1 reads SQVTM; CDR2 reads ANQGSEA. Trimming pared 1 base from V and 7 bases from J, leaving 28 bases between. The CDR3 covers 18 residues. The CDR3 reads CSVEGGGASRLGLNEAFF. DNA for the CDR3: TGCAGCGTTGAAGGAGGGGGGGCCTCTCGTTTAGGCCTGAATGAAGCTTTCTTT.

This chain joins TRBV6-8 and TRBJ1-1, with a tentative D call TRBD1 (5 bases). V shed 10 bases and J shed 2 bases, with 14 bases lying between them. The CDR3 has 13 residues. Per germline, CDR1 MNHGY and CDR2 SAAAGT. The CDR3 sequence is CATQRGTNTEAFF. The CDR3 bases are TGTGCCACCCAACGGGGGACCAACACTGAAGCTTTCTTT.

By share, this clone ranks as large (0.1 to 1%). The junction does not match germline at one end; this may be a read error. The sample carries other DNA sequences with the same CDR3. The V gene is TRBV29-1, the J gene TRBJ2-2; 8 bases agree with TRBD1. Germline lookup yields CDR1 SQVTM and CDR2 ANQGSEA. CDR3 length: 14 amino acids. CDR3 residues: CSVEGQGGTGELFF. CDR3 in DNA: TGCAGCGTCGAAGGACAGGGAGGCACCGGGGAGCTGTTTTTT.

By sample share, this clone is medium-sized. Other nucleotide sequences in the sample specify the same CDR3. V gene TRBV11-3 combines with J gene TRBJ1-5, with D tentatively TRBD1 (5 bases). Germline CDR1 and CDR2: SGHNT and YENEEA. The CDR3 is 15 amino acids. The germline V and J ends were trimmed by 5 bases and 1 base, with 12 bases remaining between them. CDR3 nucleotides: TGTGCCAGCAGCCCCCTTAGGGGAAGCAATCAGCCCCAGCATTTT. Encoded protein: CASSPLRGSNQPQHF. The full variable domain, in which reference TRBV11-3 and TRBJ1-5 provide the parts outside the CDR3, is EAGVVQSPRYKIIEKKQPVAFWCNPISGHNTLYWYLQNLGQGPELLIRYENEEAVDDSQLPKDRFSAERLKGVDSTLKIQPAELGDSAVYLCASSPLRGSNQPQHFGDGTRLSIL.

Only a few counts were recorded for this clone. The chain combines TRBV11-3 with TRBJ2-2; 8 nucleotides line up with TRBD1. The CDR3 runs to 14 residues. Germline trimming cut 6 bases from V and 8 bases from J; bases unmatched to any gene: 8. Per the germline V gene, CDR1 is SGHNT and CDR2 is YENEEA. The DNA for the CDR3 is TGTGCCAGCAGATTGGCGGACAGGGATGGGGAGCTGTTTTTT. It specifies CASRLADRDGELFF.

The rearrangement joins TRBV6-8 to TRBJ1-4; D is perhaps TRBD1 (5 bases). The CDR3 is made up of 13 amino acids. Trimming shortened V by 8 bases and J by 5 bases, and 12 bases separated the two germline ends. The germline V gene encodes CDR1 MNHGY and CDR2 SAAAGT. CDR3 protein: CASGRQHNEKLFF. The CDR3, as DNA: TGTGCCAGCGGGAGACAGCACAATGAAAAACTGTTTTTT.

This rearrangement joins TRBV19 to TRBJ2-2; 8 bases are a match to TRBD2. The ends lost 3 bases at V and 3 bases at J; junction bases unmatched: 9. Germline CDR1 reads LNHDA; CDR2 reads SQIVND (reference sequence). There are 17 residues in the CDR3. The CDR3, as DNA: TGTGCCAGTAGTATTATCCCCAGCGGGAGCTACACCGGGGAGCTGTTTTTT. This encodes CASSIIPSGSYTGELFF. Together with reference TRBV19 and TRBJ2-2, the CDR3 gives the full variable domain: DGGITQSPKYLFRKEGQNVTLSCEQNLNHDAMYWYRQDPGQGLRLIYYSQIVNDFQKGDIAEGYSVSREKKESFPLTVTSAQKNPTAFYLCASSIIPSGSYTGELFFGEGSRLTVL.

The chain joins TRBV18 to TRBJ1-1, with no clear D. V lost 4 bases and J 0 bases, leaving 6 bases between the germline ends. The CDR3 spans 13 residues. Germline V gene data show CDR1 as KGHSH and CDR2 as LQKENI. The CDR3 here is CASSLALNTEAFF. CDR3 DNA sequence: TGTGCCAGCTCACTCGCATTGAACACTGAAGCTTTCTTT.

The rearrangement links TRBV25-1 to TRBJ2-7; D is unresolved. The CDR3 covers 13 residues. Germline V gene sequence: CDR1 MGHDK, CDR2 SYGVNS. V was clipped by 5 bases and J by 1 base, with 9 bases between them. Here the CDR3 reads CASSKQSSYEQYF. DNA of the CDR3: TGTGCCAGCAGTAAACAGAGTTCCTACGAGCAGTACTTC.

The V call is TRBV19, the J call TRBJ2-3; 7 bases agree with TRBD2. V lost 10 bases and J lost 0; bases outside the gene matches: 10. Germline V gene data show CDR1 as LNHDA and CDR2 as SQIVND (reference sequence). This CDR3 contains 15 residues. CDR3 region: CATMEAGASTDTQYF. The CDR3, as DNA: TGTGCCACCATGGAGGCGGGAGCCAGCACAGATACGCAGTATTTT.

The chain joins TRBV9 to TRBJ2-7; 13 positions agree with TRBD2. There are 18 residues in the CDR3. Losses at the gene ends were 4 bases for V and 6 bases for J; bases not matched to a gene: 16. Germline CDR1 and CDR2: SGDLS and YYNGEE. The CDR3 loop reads CASSPRTSGRKASSEQYF. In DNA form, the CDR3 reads TGTGCCAGCAGCCCACGGACTAGCGGGAGAAAGGCGTCTAGCGAGCAGTACTTC.

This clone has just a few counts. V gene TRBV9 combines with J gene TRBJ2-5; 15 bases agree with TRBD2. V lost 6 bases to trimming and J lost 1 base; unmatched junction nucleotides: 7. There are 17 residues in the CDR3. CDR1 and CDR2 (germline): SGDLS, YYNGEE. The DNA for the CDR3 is TGTGCCAGCACCCGGACTAGCGGGAGGGCCCTCCAAGAGACCCAGTACTTC. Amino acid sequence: CASTRTSGRALQETQYF.

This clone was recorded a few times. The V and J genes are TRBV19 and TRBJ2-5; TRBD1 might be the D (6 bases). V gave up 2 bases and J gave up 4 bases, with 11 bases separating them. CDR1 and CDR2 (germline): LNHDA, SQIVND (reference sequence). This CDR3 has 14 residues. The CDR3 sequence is CASSIMGHGETQYF. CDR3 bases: TGTGCCAGTAGTATAATGGGACACGGAGAGACCCAGTACTTC. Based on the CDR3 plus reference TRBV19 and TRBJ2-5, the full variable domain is DGGITQSPKYLFRKEGQNVTLSCEQNLNHDAMYWYRQDPGQGLRLIYYSQIVNDFQKGDIAEGYSVSREKKESFPLTVTSAQKNPTAFYLCASSIMGHGETQYFGPGTRLLVL.

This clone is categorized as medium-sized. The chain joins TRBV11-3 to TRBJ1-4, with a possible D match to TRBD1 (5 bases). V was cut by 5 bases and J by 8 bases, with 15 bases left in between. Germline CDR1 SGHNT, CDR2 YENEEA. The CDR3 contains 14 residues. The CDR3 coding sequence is TGTGCCAGCAGCCTGGGACTTCCACCGGAAAAACTGTTTTTT. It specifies CASSLGLPPEKLFF.

The CDR3 DNA reads TGTGCCAGCCATAAGGAGGACACCACCTACGAGCAGTACTTC. Protein product: CASHKEDTTYEQYF. The J gene is TRBJ2-7, the V gene TRBV28, with D perhaps TRBD1 or TRBD2 (5 bases each). The CDR3 contains 14 residues. Trimming cost V 8 bases and J 2 bases, with 16 bases left between them. Germline CDR1 MDHEN, CDR2 SYDVKM.

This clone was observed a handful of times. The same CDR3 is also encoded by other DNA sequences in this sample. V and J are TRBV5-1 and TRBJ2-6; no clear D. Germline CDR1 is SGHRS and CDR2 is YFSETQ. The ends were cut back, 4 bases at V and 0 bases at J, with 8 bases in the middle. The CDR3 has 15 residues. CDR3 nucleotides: TGCGCCAGCAGCCTTGAAAGCTCTGGGGCCAACGTCCTGACTTTC. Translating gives CASSLESSGANVLTF.

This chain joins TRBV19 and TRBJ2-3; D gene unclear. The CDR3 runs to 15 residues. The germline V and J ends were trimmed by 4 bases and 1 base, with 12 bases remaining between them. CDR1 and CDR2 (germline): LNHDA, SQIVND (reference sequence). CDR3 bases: TGTGCCAGTAGTAGGTTAGGGCAAGGCACAGATACGCAGTATTTT. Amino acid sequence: CASSRLGQGTDTQYF.

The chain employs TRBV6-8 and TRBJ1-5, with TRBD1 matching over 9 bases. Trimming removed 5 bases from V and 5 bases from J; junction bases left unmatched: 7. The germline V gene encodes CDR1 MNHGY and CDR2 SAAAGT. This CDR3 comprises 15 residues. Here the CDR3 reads CASSHPGQGYQPQHF. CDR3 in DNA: TGTGCCAGCAGTCACCCGGGACAGGGATATCAGCCCCAGCATTTT.

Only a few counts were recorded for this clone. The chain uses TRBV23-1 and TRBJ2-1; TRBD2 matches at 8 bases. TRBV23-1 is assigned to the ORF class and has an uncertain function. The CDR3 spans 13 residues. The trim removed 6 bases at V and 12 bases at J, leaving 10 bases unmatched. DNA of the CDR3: TGCGCCAGCAGCTTAGCTACTAGCGGTACGCAGTTCTTC. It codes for CASSLATSGTQFF.

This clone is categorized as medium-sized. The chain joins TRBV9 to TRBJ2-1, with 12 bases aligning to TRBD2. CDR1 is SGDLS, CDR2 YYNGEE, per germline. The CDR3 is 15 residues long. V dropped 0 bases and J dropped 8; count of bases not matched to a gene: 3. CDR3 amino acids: CASSVGTSGIDEQFF. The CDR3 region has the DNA TGTGCCAGCAGCGTAGGGACTAGCGGGATAGATGAGCAGTTCTTC.

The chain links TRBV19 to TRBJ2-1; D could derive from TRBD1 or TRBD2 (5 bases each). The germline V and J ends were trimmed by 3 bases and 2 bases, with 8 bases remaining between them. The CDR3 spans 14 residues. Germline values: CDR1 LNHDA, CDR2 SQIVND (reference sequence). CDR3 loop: CASSMGTTYNEQFF. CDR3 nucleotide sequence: TGTGCCAGTAGTATGGGGACGACCTACAATGAGCAGTTCTTC.

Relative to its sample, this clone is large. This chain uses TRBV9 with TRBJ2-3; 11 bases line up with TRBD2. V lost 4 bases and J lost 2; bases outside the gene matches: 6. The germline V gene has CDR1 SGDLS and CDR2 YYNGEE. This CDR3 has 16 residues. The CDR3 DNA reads TGTGCCAGCAGCCAGACTAGCGGGGCAAACACAGATACGCAGTATTTT. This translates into CASSQTSGANTDTQYF.

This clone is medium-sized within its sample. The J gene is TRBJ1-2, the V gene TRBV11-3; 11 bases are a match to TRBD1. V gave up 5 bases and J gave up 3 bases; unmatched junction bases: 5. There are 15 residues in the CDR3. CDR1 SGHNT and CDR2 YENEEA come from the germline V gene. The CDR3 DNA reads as TGTGCCAGCAGCGCACGGACAGGGGGCTACTATGGCTACACCTTC. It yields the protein CASSARTGGYYGYTF.

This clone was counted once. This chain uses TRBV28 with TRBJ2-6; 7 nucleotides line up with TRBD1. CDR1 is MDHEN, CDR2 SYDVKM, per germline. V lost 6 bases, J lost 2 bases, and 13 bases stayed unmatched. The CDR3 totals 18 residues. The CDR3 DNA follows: TGTGCCAGCAGCAGACAGGGTCCCCTGAGGGCTGGGGCCAACGTCCTGACTTTC. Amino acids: CASSRQGPLRAGANVLTF.